A single sample is the source of the 15 T cell receptor beta chains below, sequenced in a study of T cell clones after liver transplantation. Clones were read by immunoSEQ multiplex PCR, and TCRdb kept only the in-frame ones, dropping some. The sample records more than 75,000 clones, about 82% being singletons. The input for sequencing was CD4+ T cells from blood, taken almost 47 months after liver transplant. The receptors were sampled from a human patient who received a liver transplant. Some of the T cells might come from the graft donor.

V usage is TRBV7-2 and J usage is TRBJ2-7, with 8 bases aligning to TRBD2. The CDR3 spans 15 residues. V shed 0 bases and J 3 bases; nucleotides not matched to a gene: 4. In germline, CDR1 is SGHTA, CDR2 FQGNSA. This CDR3 reads CASSLAAGGNYEQYF. The CDR3 region has the DNA TGTGCCAGCAGCTTAGCCGCGGGAGGCAACTACGAGCAGTACTTC.

This clone was detected a few times. This chain connects TRBV19 to TRBJ1-2; possible D gene TRBD1, 5 bases. V lost 7 bases and J lost 4, with 16 bases in between. CDR3 length equals 14 residues. Germline V CDR1 and CDR2: LNHDA, SQIVND (reference sequence). The CDR3 DNA sequence: TGTGCCAGTACCCCGGGACCATCAGTCTATGGCTACACCTTC. Translation: CASTPGPSVYGYTF.

V usage is TRBV27 and J usage is TRBJ1-2, with D possibly TRBD1 on 6 matching bases. Trimming removed 9 bases at V and 7 bases at J, with 12 bases between. CDR3 length: 11 residues. CDR1 MNHEY and CDR2 SMNVEV come from the germline V gene (reference sequence). The CDR3 reads CASSGAGGYTF. Written as DNA, the CDR3 is TGTGCCAGTTCAGGGGCCGGTGGCTACACCTTC.

The rearrangement uses TRBV6-6 and TRBJ2-1; 9 nucleotides agree with TRBD2. The CDR3 has 15 amino acids. Germline V CDR1 and CDR2: MNHNY, SVGAGI (reference sequence). The ends lost 5 bases at V and 8 bases at J; junction bases unmatched: 10. For the CDR3, the DNA is TGTGCCAGCAGTGACGGGACTAGCAATGGGTATGAGCAGTTCTTC. Protein product: CASSDGTSNGYEQFF.

The table lists this clone with a few counts. The chain links TRBV15 to TRBJ1-1; D is possibly TRBD1 (5 bases). The V gene lost 4 bases and the J gene lost 6 bases, with 12 bases spanning the gap. This CDR3 contains 13 residues. Germline CDR1 is LNHNV and CDR2 is YYDKDF (reference sequence). CDR3 DNA sequence: TGTGCCACCAGCATAGGGGTACTGGCTGAAGCTTTCTTT. Translating it yields CATSIGVLAEAFF.

V usage is TRBV2 and J usage is TRBJ1-5; 7 bases are a match to TRBD1. Germline CDR1 SNHLY, CDR2 FYNNEI. The CDR3 consists of 15 residues. V lost 5 bases, J lost 4 bases, and 8 bases stayed unmatched. The CDR3 DNA reads as TGTGCCAGCAGTCCCCCGGGACAGAGAAATCAGCCCCAGCATTTT. As protein: CASSPPGQRNQPQHF.

The V call is TRBV7-9, the J call TRBJ2-3, with D maybe TRBD1 (5 bases). The CDR3 contains 14 residues. V was shortened by 4 bases and J by 2 bases, with 10 bases between the two germline ends. Germline CDR1 is SEHNR and CDR2 is FQNEAQ (reference sequence). The CDR3 here is CASSSDRTTDTQYF. CDR3 coding DNA: TGTGCCAGCAGCTCAGACAGAACCACAGATACGCAGTATTTT.

The chain recombines TRBV4-1 with TRBJ2-2; 14 bases match TRBD2. The V gene end was trimmed by 1 base and the J gene end by 5 bases; junction bases not matched to a gene: 6. The CDR3 length is 18 residues. Germline assignment: CDR1 MGHRA and CDR2 YSYEKL. This chain's CDR3 is CASSQAGLAGVLTGELFF. DNA for the CDR3: TGCGCCAGCAGCCAAGCGGGACTAGCGGGAGTTTTAACCGGGGAGCTGTTTTTT.

This chain uses TRBV28 with TRBJ2-7; weak D call: TRBD1 (5 bases). Germline V gene lookup returns CDR1 MDHEN and CDR2 SYDVKM. The CDR3 has 15 amino acids. Deletions cut 6 bases from V and 5 bases from J, with 20 bases between. The CDR3 DNA reads TGTGCCAGCAGGAGAACGACAGCCGGGCGCCACGAGCAGTACTTC. Translated, it gives CASRRTTAGRHEQYF.

The rearrangement joins TRBV2 to TRBJ2-7, with a weak D call TRBD2 (5 bases). Germline assignment: CDR1 SNHLY and CDR2 FYNNEI. This CDR3 is built from 14 residues. The V and J ends lost 5 bases and 3 bases respectively, with 14 bases between them. The DNA for the CDR3 is TGTGCCAGCAGTACCCCGGCGGGCGGCTACGAGCAGTACTTC. Translation gives CASSTPAGGYEQYF.

The J gene is TRBJ2-1, the V gene TRBV11-2, with D tentatively TRBD2 (5 bases). The germline gives CDR1 SGHAT, CDR2 FQNNGV. Trimming removed 2 bases at V and 10 bases at J, with 9 bases between. This CDR3 spans 12 amino acids. The CDR3 protein is CASSLTQREQFF. DNA of the CDR3: TGTGCCAGCAGCTTAACCCAGCGGGAGCAGTTCTTC.

The chain uses TRBV6-5 and TRBJ1-1, with 8 bases aligning to TRBD1. J lost 1 base, V lost 6 bases, and 7 bases had no gene match. CDR3 length equals 15 residues. CDR1 MNHEY and CDR2 SVGAGI come from the germline V gene. CDR3 sequence: CASSHSDRGNTEAFF. The CDR3 DNA is TGTGCCAGCAGCCACTCTGACAGGGGGAACACTGAAGCTTTCTTT.

The genes are TRBV27 and TRBJ2-7; no clear D gene. With 3 bases removed from V and 6 bases from J, the gap between germline ends came to 6 bases. CDR3 length equals 11 residues. CDR1 and CDR2 from the germline V gene are MNHEY and SMNVEV (reference sequence). For the CDR3, the DNA is TGTGCCAGCAGTTTGCTTCTCGAGCAGTACTTC. Translation gives CASSLLLEQYF.

This clone was recorded a few times. The chain uses TRBV18 and TRBJ2-1, with 10 bases identical to TRBD2. The germline V gene has CDR1 KGHSH and CDR2 LQKENI. Unmatched junction bases numbered 10, after V lost 5 bases and J lost 6 bases. This CDR3 spans 16 amino acids. In DNA form, the CDR3 reads TGTGCCAGCTCATCTGACGAGGCTAGCGGGGGCAATGAGCAGTTCTTC. It encodes CASSSDEASGGNEQFF.

The chain joins TRBV14 to TRBJ2-3, with D perhaps assigned TRBD1 or TRBD2 (5 bases each). The CDR3 has 15 residues. Trimming stripped 4 bases from V and 0 bases from J, with 11 bases between. Germline lookup yields CDR1 SGHDN and CDR2 FVKESK. Here the CDR3 reads CASSRDLTSTDTQYF. As DNA, the CDR3 is TGTGCCAGCAGCCGGGACCTAACCAGCACAGATACGCAGTATTTT.